This T cell receptor beta chain was identified in a study of blood T cell repertoires in COVID-19. Study-level background: Acute-phase and convalescent COVID-19 samples originated in the United States, Italy and Spain. T cells, B-cell-depleted T cells, or PBMCs provided the cDNA or gDNA that served as material.

The CDR3 contains 15 residues. V was clipped by 0 bases and J by 2 bases, with 11 bases between them. Germline V gene lookup returns CDR1 MNHEY and CDR2 SMNVEV (reference sequence). In the source study's methods: From reference gene primer amplification, estimates of nucleated cell counts were derived. The data were produced by immunoSEQ multiplex PCR, yet TCRdb's version contains in-frame clones alone and is incomplete. V, J and clone size were drawn from that table, and D and trimming were deduced from the DNA. The repertoire has over 250,000 clones, approximately 85% of them found once; the top ten carry 0.7% to 0.85%.

The sequenced sample was peripheral blood. The receptor comes from a woman aged 25 to 45 with acute or convalescent COVID-19. The J gene is TRBJ2-7, the V gene TRBV27; D remains unclear. CDR3 amino acids: CASSLSADTTYEQYF. CDR3 bases: TGTGCCAGCAGTTTATCGGCCGATACCACCTACGAGCAGTACTTC.